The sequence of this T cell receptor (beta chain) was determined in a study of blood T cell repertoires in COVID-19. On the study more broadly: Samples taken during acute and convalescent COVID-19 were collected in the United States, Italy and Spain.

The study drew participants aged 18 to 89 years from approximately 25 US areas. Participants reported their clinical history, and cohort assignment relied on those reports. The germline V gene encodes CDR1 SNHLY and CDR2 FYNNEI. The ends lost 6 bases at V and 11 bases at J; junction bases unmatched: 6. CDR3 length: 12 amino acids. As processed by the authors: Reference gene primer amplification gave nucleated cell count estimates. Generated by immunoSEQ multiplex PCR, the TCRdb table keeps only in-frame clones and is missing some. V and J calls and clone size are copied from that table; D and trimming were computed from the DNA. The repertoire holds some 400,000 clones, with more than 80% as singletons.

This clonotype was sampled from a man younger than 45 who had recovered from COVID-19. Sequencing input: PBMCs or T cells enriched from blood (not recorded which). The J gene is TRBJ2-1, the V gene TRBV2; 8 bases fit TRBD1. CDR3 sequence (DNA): TGTGCCAGCAGATTGGACAGGGCCAAGCAGTTCTTC. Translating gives CASRLDRAKQFF.